The next 30 T cell receptor beta chains were all read from a single sample in a study of post-analysis software for immune sequencing data. Study-level findings and limits: Controls showed lower frequencies than patients for five or six TRBV segments, and TRBV5-6, TRBV5-1 and TRBV20-1 were among these.

Which antigens these TCRs recognize remains unknown. TCR beta cDNA libraries had unique molecular identifiers. TCRdb re-called the PCR reads through MiXCR, storing one row per CDR3 protein. The table has 250,000 to 300,000 distinct CDR3 sequences, 36% seen once; the top ten hold 4% to 6%. Sequenced material: blood. The source is a girl aged 10 to 17 with multiple sclerosis.

This clonotype was detected ten times or more. Germline is not matched at one junction end, which may reflect a read error. The chain couples TRBV7-3 to TRBJ2-1, with TRBD2 as a possible D gene (5 bases). CDR3 length: 14 amino acids. Per germline, CDR1 SGHTA and CDR2 FQGTGA. This chain's CDR3 is CASSLTVTSHEQFF. In DNA, the CDR3 is TGTGCCAGCAGCCTAACAGTCACTAGTCATGAGCAGTTCTTC.

This clonotype has just one count. The chain couples TRBV6-5 to TRBJ1-1; D is uncertain. CDR3 size: 14 residues. Trimming cost V 2 bases and J 4 bases, with 11 bases left between them. The germline V gene encodes CDR1 MNHEY and CDR2 SVGAGI. As DNA, the CDR3 is TGTGCCAGCAGTTACGATCGGTCTCGCACTGAAGCTTTCTTT. Its protein is CASSYDRSRTEAFF.

The chain carries TRBV6-5 and TRBJ2-5; D unresolved. V was pared by 2 bases and J by 5 bases, with 6 bases between. Germline V gene sequence: CDR1 MNHEY, CDR2 SVGAGI. The CDR3 contains 12 residues. The CDR3 coding sequence is TGTGCCAGCAGTTACGGGTGGGAGACCCAGTACTTC. Amino acid sequence: CASSYGWETQYF.

This clonotype was picked up many times. The chain links TRBV5-1 to TRBJ2-1; 10 bases map to TRBD1. Germline V CDR1 and CDR2: SGHRS, YFSETQ. This CDR3 comprises 16 residues. V lost 4 bases and J lost 7; bases outside the gene matches: 11. The CDR3 nucleotides are TGCGCCAGCAGCCCGAACCCCTGGACAGGGGGGAATGAGCAGTTCTTC. This encodes CASSPNPWTGGNEQFF.

CDR3 loop: CASSFGQGGYEQYF. CDR3 nucleotide sequence: TGTGCCAGCAGTTTCGGGCAGGGGGGCTACGAGCAGTACTTC. The V and J genes are TRBV27 and TRBJ2-7; weak D call: TRBD1 (7 bases). V shed 3 bases and J shed 3 bases, with 12 bases lying between them. Germline loops: CDR1 MNHEY, CDR2 SMNVEV (reference sequence). CDR3 length: 14 residues.

The chain uses TRBV3-1 and TRBJ2-7, with 12 bases lining up with TRBD2. The germline gives CDR1 LGHDT, CDR2 YNNKEL (reference sequence). The CDR3 loop spans 16 amino acids. The ends lost 4 bases at V and 3 bases at J; junction bases unmatched: 7. The CDR3 DNA sequence: TGTGCCAGCAGCCCACGGACTAGCGGGACACACTACGAGCAGTACTTC. As protein: CASSPRTSGTHYEQYF.

This clonotype has at least ten counts. The rearrangement links TRBV12-3 or TRBV12-4 to TRBJ2-1; tentatively, D is TRBD1 (6 bases). V lost 3 bases and J lost 5, with 8 bases in between. The CDR3 extends over 13 amino acids. The CDR3 loop reads CASSFRGDNEQFF. CDR3 nucleotides: TGTGCCAGCAGTTTCAGGGGTGACAATGAGCAGTTCTTC.

Ten or more counts support this clonotype. This chain uses TRBV7-8 with TRBJ1-2; D ambiguous. Deletions cut 1 base from V and 1 base from J, with 10 bases between. Germline-derived CDR1 and CDR2 are SGHVS and FQNEAQ. The CDR3 loop spans 15 amino acids. The CDR3 protein is CASSLDTPVNYGYTF. The CDR3 bases are TGTGCCAGCAGCTTAGATACGCCGGTTAACTATGGCTACACCTTC.

A note on this clonotype: A much larger clone is a single base away; this may be a read error. The V gene is TRBV7-9, the J gene TRBJ2-3; D possibly uses TRBD1 or TRBD2 (5 bases each). The CDR3 is 15 amino acids. Germline lookup yields CDR1 SEHNR and CDR2 FQNEAQ (reference sequence). This CDR3 reads CSSSLRRGGTDTQYF. The CDR3 DNA is TGTTCCAGCAGCTTAAGGCGTGGGGGAACAGATACGCAGTATTTT.

This clonotype was found many times. J is TRBJ1-1 and V is TRBV12-3 or TRBV12-4, with D unclear. V gave up 2 bases and J gave up 0 bases, with 10 bases separating them. The CDR3 has 15 residues. The CDR3 reads CASSLYGYMNTEAFF. The DNA for the CDR3 is TGTGCCAGCAGTTTATATGGTTACATGAACACTGAAGCTTTCTTT.

This clonotype was seen repeatedly, ten times or more. This chain connects TRBV10-3 to TRBJ2-1; D is perhaps TRBD2 (6 bases). The CDR3 contains 14 residues. Trimming pared 4 bases from V and 4 bases from J, leaving 11 bases between. CDR1 is ENHRY, CDR2 SYGVKD, per germline. The CDR3 DNA reads TGTGCCATCAGTGGGGTCGGGACTTACAATGAGCAGTTCTTC. Protein sequence: CAISGVGTYNEQFF.

The chain combines TRBV7-9 with TRBJ2-5; 7 bases agree with TRBD2. With V trimmed by 2 bases and J by 5 bases, 20 bases remained unmatched. This CDR3 is built from 19 residues. Per the germline V gene, CDR1 is SEHNR and CDR2 is FQNEAQ (reference sequence). The CDR3 region is CASSLSGWRGKLRSETQYF. The CDR3 DNA sequence: TGTGCCAGCAGCTTAAGCGGGTGGCGGGGGAAGCTTAGGTCGGAGACCCAGTACTTC.

This clonotype came up many times. The chain combines TRBV18 with TRBJ2-1; D tentatively fits TRBD1 or TRBD2 (5 bases each). The CDR3 covers 15 residues. Trimming removed 2 bases at V and 1 base at J, with 9 bases between. Germline V lookup: CDR1 KGHSH, CDR2 LQKENI. CDR3 amino acids: CASSPKGESYNEQFF. The CDR3 coding sequence is TGTGCCAGCTCACCAAAAGGGGAGTCCTACAATGAGCAGTTCTTC.

This clonotype has ten or more counts. The chain employs TRBV24-1 and TRBJ2-1, with D possibly being TRBD2 (5 bases). Germline-derived CDR1 and CDR2 are KGHDR and SFDVKD. Trimming removed 0 bases from V and 2 bases from J, with 7 bases in between. The CDR3 runs to 15 residues. This chain's CDR3 is CATSDLEGPYNEQFF. CDR3 bases: TGTGCCACCAGTGATTTGGAGGGCCCCTACAATGAGCAGTTCTTC.

The chain has TRBV7-9 and TRBJ1-5; 7 bases line up with TRBD1. The CDR3 sequence is 16 residues long. The V gene's germline CDR1 is SEHNR and CDR2 FQNEAQ (reference sequence). Trimming cost V 5 bases and J 3 bases; bases outside gene matches: 10. For the CDR3, the DNA is TGTGCCAGCAGCGGGGGGAGGGACAGTCACAATCAGCCCCAGCATTTT. Translating gives CASSGGRDSHNQPQHF.

Worth noting for this clonotype: A read error may explain this, as a much larger clone is one base away. The chain uses TRBV12-3 or TRBV12-4 and TRBJ2-4; a possible D gene is TRBD1 (7 bases). The CDR3 is 15 amino acids. CDR3 bases: TGTGCCGGCAGTGCGGGACAGAGAACCAAAAACATTCAGTACTTC. The encoded protein is CAGSAGQRTKNIQYF.

In this sample, this clonotype turned up a few times. J is TRBJ2-7 and V is TRBV28; the D call may be TRBD1 or TRBD2 (6 bases each). V lost 4 bases to trimming and J lost 10 bases, with 20 bases between them. Germline V gene lookup returns CDR1 MDHEN and CDR2 SYDVKM. The CDR3 runs 14 residues. DNA of the CDR3: TGTGCCAGCAGTTGCCAAAGGGGGGAGGCTGCCCAGTACTTC. Amino acid sequence: CASSCQRGEAAQYF.

A note on this clonotype: Just one base apart from a much larger clone, this may be a read error. The rearrangement uses TRBV11-2 and TRBJ2-7; D is possibly TRBD2 (6 bases). The CDR3 contains 15 residues. V was trimmed by 5 bases and J by 5 bases, leaving 19 bases between them. Germline lookup yields CDR1 SGHAT and CDR2 FQNNGV. DNA of the CDR3: TGTGCCAGCAGCGTAACGGGGGACCCTTCAAACGAGCAGTACTTC. Translating gives CASSVTGDPSNEQYF.

Regarding this clonotype: A much larger clone is a single base away; this may be a read error. This chain links TRBV19 with TRBJ1-2, with a possible D match to TRBD1 (5 bases). The CDR3 spans 14 residues. CDR1 is LNHDA and CDR2 is SQIVND in the germline V gene (reference sequence). Here the CDR3 DNA reads TGTACCAGTAGTCGGGGCCAAACTAACTATGGCTACACCTTC. Translated, it gives CTSSRGQTNYGYTF.

On this clonotype: One base away lies a much larger clone, so this may be a sequencing read error. The V gene is TRBV19, the J gene TRBJ2-5; D possibly corresponds to TRBD1 (6 bases). CDR3 length: 15 amino acids. Looked up from germline, CDR1 is LNHDA and CDR2 is SQIVND (reference sequence). Trimming took off 7 bases at V and 11 bases at J, with 26 bases between the two ends. The CDR3 nucleotides read TGTGCCAGTATCCCCCCTGGGGGCTACTACAATGAGCAGTACTTC. This encodes CASIPPGGYYNEQYF.

The CDR3 coding sequence is TGCAGCGTGTACTCCCCCGGGACAGCTTCTTATGGCTACACCTTC. Translation gives CSVYSPGTASYGYTF. The chain joins TRBV29-1 to TRBJ1-2; TRBD1 aligns across 7 bases. CDR1 and CDR2 from the germline V gene are SQVTM and ANQGSEA. Losses at the gene ends were 6 bases for V and 5 bases for J; bases not matched to a gene: 15. The CDR3 is made up of 15 amino acids.

The chain joins TRBV20-1 to TRBJ2-4; D uncertain. CDR1 DFQATT and CDR2 SNEGSKA come from the germline V gene (reference sequence). The V and J ends lost 6 bases and 5 bases respectively, with 11 bases between them. The CDR3 runs to 12 residues. As DNA, the CDR3 is TGCAGTGCCACCTCGTTGGAAAACATTCAGTACTTC. As protein: CSATSLENIQYF.

This clonotype has a count of ten or more. The CDR3 region has the DNA TGTGCCAGCAACGACTGGCAAGGGGCCAACGTCCTGACTTTC. It yields the protein CASNDWQGANVLTF. The chain combines TRBV6-2 or TRBV6-3 with TRBJ2-6; the D is unclear. This CDR3 comprises 14 residues. V lost 7 bases and J 4 bases, leaving 11 bases between the germline ends. Germline values: CDR1 MNHEY, CDR2 SVGEGT.

The rearrangement uses TRBV10-1 and TRBJ1-6; D perhaps matches TRBD1 (5 bases). This CDR3 contains 14 residues. V dropped 2 bases and J dropped 7 bases, with 9 bases sitting between them. Germline CDR1 and CDR2: WNHNN and SYGVQD (reference sequence). In nucleotides, the CDR3 is TGCGCCAGCAGTGAGCTGGGGGGGAATTCACCCCTCCACTTT. Protein product: CASSELGGNSPLHF.

The sample holds many counts of this clonotype. V and J are TRBV14 and TRBJ2-5; TRBD2 matches at 13 bases. Germline CDR1 is SGHDN and CDR2 is FVKESK. After removal of 4 bases from V and 1 base from J, the junction contained 3 bases not matched to a gene. The CDR3 totals 16 residues. The CDR3 coding sequence is TGTGCCAGCAGCCTACGACTAGCGGGGGGCCAAGAGACCCAGTACTTC. This translates into CASSLRLAGGQETQYF.

There are a few counts of this clonotype. The chain recombines TRBV6-2 or TRBV6-3 with TRBJ1-1; a possible D gene is TRBD1 (6 bases). Germline V lookup: CDR1 MNHEY, CDR2 SVGEGT. The CDR3 length is 14 residues. Deletions cut 3 bases from V and 5 bases from J, with 13 bases between. The CDR3 DNA reads TGTGCCAGCAGTTATTCGGGGGCGAGGACTGAAGCTTTCTTT. This encodes CASSYSGARTEAFF.

V gene TRBV7-2 combines with J gene TRBJ2-7; the D gene is possibly TRBD1 (6 bases). The V end was cut by 6 bases, the J end by 6 bases, with 15 bases between. The CDR3 sequence is 13 residues long. Germline V gives CDR1 SGHTA, CDR2 FQGNSA. The CDR3 here is CASREAGVGEQYF. The CDR3 nucleotides read TGTGCCAGCAGGGAGGCAGGGGTAGGCGAGCAGTACTTC.

Ten or more counts support this clonotype. This rearrangement joins TRBV13 to TRBJ1-6; D unclear. V dropped 0 bases and J dropped 7 bases, with 13 bases sitting between them. In germline, CDR1 is PRHDT, CDR2 FYEKMQ (reference sequence). The CDR3 contains 16 residues. CDR3: CASSLGGRRLNSPLHF. In DNA form, the CDR3 reads TGTGCCAGCAGCTTAGGGGGCAGAAGATTAAATTCACCCCTCCACTTT.

Only a few counts were recorded for this clonotype. The chain recombines TRBV11-2 with TRBJ2-5, with TRBD2 matching over 13 bases. The CDR3 totals 16 residues. The germline V gene encodes CDR1 SGHAT and CDR2 FQNNGV. The trim removed 5 bases at V and 7 bases at J, leaving 10 bases unmatched. Written as DNA, the CDR3 is TGTGCCAGCAGCCCGACTAGCGGGGGGCTCCGAGGGACCCAGTACTTC. This codes for CASSPTSGGLRGTQYF.

Details on this clonotype: A read error is possible here, since a much larger clone lies one base away. The V call is TRBV20-1, the J call TRBJ2-5; no clear D gene. Near its end, the DNA agrees better with TRBJ2-1, so the J call may be wrong. The CDR3 length is 13 residues. Per the germline V gene, CDR1 is DFQATT and CDR2 is SNEGSKA (reference sequence). The CDR3 nucleotides are TGCAGTGCTAGAGGGCAGAAGCAAGAGACCCAGTTCTTC. Translating it yields CSARGQKQETQFF.